This T cell receptor (beta chain) was recorded in a study of glioma-infiltrating T cells after dendritic cell vaccination. The germline V gene has CDR1 SQVTM and CDR2 ANQGSEA. V lost 5 bases to trimming and J lost 4 bases; unmatched junction nucleotides: 5. This CDR3 has 13 amino acids. This table comes from immunoSEQ multiplex PCR, and its TCRdb copy is limited to in-frame clones, with some not included. The data show 90,000 or so clones, with around 85% seen just once and just under 3% held by the top ten. The material was blood, obtained before dendritic cell vaccination. The clonotype was recovered from a human donor with glioblastoma. The rearrangement uses TRBV29-1 and TRBJ1-2; TRBD1 matches at 9 bases. CDR3 residues: CSVSPGQGYGYTF. As DNA, the CDR3 is TGCAGCGTTTCCCCGGGACAGGGCTATGGCTACACCTTC.